This TCR beta chain was obtained from a study of shared clonotypes between healthy human individuals (dated by TCRdb to 2020 to 2021). Context from the whole study: Two women and a few men aged 18 to 49 years were included in the cohort. To increase sequencing depth and limit assay-specific biases, TCR repertoire library preparation and sequencing were carried out by different laboratories using diverse techniques. For each donor, CD4 naive and CD4 memory were each run on three plates, CD8 naive on two plates, and CD8 memory on one plate. Per donor, leukapheresis produced somewhere between about 0.9 and 10 billion PBMCs. To estimate repertoire size and how much clonotypes are shared between individuals, the study performed deep sequencing of blood TCR repertoires from about five healthy adults.

Using the deep immunoSEQ assay, TCR CDR3 regions were amplified from genomic DNA by multiplex PCR. Extracted genomic DNA from each cell subset was distributed evenly across all wells of several immunoSEQ 96-well plates, and each plate was treated as a replicate. For sorted subsets, about 210 ng of genomic DNA, equivalent to 30,000 or so T cell genomes, went into each replicate PCR. The purified libraries were quantified using a Qubit 3.0 fluorometer, sized with a Bioanalyzer 2100, and then quantified again using the KAPA Library Quantification kit. Each immunoSEQ 96-well plate was sequenced on its own single-read 150-cycle Illumina NextSeq 550 flow cell. The study's own analysis went as follows. Because only junctional sequences without quality scores were contained in the immunoSEQ output, filtering matching that applied to full-length reads could not be performed. To assign V/J genes and CDR3, sequences were annotated against IMGT germline references using PyIR, a Python wrapper for IgBLAST v1.9. Reads with weak V/J assignments (E-value above 1e-6), missing CDR3, stop codons, out-of-frame junctions, or ambiguous translated residues were removed. A V3J clonotype was defined by an identical inferred V gene, J gene, and CDR3 amino acid sequence. The percentage overlap between two repertoires was calculated by dividing the number of shared unique clonotypes by the size of the smaller repertoire. Repertoire richness was assessed with RTK rarefaction, the Chao1 estimator, and Recon v2.1 estimates of unobserved clonotypes. For all TCRbeta clonotypes obtained by the gDNA method from a handful of donors, generation probabilities were computed with OLGA. TCRdb took this table from immuneACCESS and kept in-frame rearrangements with V and J called. Such tables lack part of the clones; where checked against another copy, unresolved V genes explain under half of the gap, and the rest is unexplained. From that table come the V and J calls and clone size; the DNA was used to work out D and trimming. In this sample the table shows over 2 million clones, about 95% of which occur a single time. 0.9% to 1.3% of the sample belongs to the ten largest clones.

CD8 naive samples were CD45RO-negative cells positively selected for CCR7, giving a CD45RA+CCR7+ population that excluded TemRA cells. The donors were healthy, HIV-negative adults who had no recently reported acute infections or vaccinations. Every donor was a Caucasian adult residing in Nashville, Tennessee, USA. Blood was obtained by leukapheresis, after which PBMCs were separated by Ficoll-Histopaque density gradient centrifugation and cryopreserved in liquid nitrogen vapor phase. Analytical flow cytometry was used to check the purity and quantity of every magnetically sorted T cell population. Genomic DNA was isolated from each sorted fraction and quantified by UV absorbance on a Nanodrop 2000c. This clone was counted once. The target of this receptor is not known. One base away there is no much larger clone; base qualities are not given. Points the paper makes about the study in general: Sampling was limited to blood, and TCR repertoires in tissue likely differ from TCR repertoires in blood. Compared with non-shared clonotypes, clonotypes shared by all four sorted-subset donors had higher generation probabilities. Naive subsets generally had larger estimated clonotype richness than memory subsets did. Because the study included only a small number of donors, the genetic and exposure-history diversity represented was limited. Even with the large sequencing depth, rarefaction of the sorted-subset datasets indicated that sequencing was incomplete. Based on pairwise subsampling, the degree of clonotype sharing among donors was expected to be affected by sequencing depth. About 5% of naive CD4, more than 3% of naive CD8, approximately 2.2% of memory CD4, and around 0.42% of memory CD8 clonotypes were shared across several donors.

V is pared back by 2 bases and J by 4 bases, with 22 bases lying between the germline termini. The CDR3, from cysteine to phenylalanine, totals 18 residues. CDR3 DNA is the only sequence kept; it has 54 bases, read in frame from the first base. Per the germline V gene, SGHDN is the CDR1 and FVKESK is the CDR2. The TCR originated in a man between 18 and 29 years old in good health. Recombination joined TRBV14 with TRBJ2-3; TRBD1 is perhaps the D gene, given 6 matching bases. The sequencing sample was made of naive CD8+ T cells sorted from blood. This sample's cell subset or site label indicates: CD45RA+CCR7+. The CDR3 region reads CASSQLTLLGAIADTQYF. The sequenced DNA is TGTGCCAGCAGCCAATTAACTCTTTTGGGGGCCATAGCAGATACGCAGTATTTT.